The 26 T cell receptor beta chains presented below share a single source sample, sequenced in a study of T cell responses to AZD1222 COVID-19 vaccine. TCRdb's copy holds only in-frame clones and misses some; the assay was immunoSEQ multiplex PCR. The data show about 100,000 clones, approximately 83% seen once. The sample was peripheral blood, taken on day 0 of AZD1222 vaccination. The receptors here all came from an adult in good health.

The V and J genes are TRBV6-2 or TRBV6-3 and TRBJ1-1; D is unresolved. V dropped 5 bases and J dropped 4 bases, with 11 bases sitting between them. CDR3 length equals 13 residues. The germline gives CDR1 MNHEY, CDR2 SVGEGT. CDR3 coding DNA: TGTGCCAGCAGTACCGGGTGGAGCACTGAAGCTTTCTTT. Its translation is CASSTGWSTEAFF.

This clone was detected only a few times. The chain recombines TRBV25-1 with TRBJ1-4, with a weak D call TRBD1 (6 bases). The CDR3 spans 15 residues. Between the trimmed V and J ends, which lost 3 bases and 4 bases, there was a span of 12 bases. Germline V lookup: CDR1 MGHDK, CDR2 SYGVNS. The CDR3 loop is CASSDPTGYNEKLFF. In DNA, the CDR3 is TGTGCCAGCAGTGACCCGACAGGTTATAATGAAAAACTGTTTTTT.

The chain uses TRBV5-6 and TRBJ2-3, with D possibly being TRBD2 (5 bases). The V gene's germline CDR1 is SGHDT and CDR2 YYEEEE. The CDR3 runs 14 residues. The V and J ends lost 3 bases and 2 bases respectively, with 10 bases between them. In DNA, the CDR3 is TGTGCCAGCAGCTCTGGACTGGACACAGATACGCAGTATTTT. Protein sequence: CASSSGLDTDTQYF. Variable domain in full (rest from reference TRBV5-6 and TRBJ2-3): DAGVTQSPTHLIKTRGQQVTLRCSPKSGHDTVSWYQQALGQGPQFIFQYYEEEERQRGNFPDRFSGHQFPNYSSELNVNALLLGDSALYLCASSSGLDTDTQYFGPGTRLTVL.

The chain uses TRBV6-6 and TRBJ2-2, with a weak D call TRBD1 (6 bases). The V gene's germline CDR1 is MNHNY and CDR2 SVGAGI (reference sequence). V shed 2 bases and J shed 5 bases, with 9 bases lying between them. This CDR3 comprises 14 residues. CDR3 nucleotides: TGTGCCAGCAGTTACGGACAGTCAACCGGGGAGCTGTTTTTT. Translated, it gives CASSYGQSTGELFF.

In its sample, this clone was seen a few times. This rearrangement joins TRBV6-5 to TRBJ2-7, with 8 bases that match TRBD1. The CDR3 runs 15 residues. Germline lookup yields CDR1 MNHEY and CDR2 SVGAGI. J lost 0 bases, V lost 5 bases, and 6 bases had no gene match. The DNA for the CDR3 is TGTGCCAGCAGTAGGGACAGGCAAAGCTCCTACGAGCAGTACTTC. It is translated as CASSRDRQSSYEQYF.

The chain is built from TRBV6-5 and TRBJ1-2; D uncertain. Germline V gene sequence: CDR1 MNHEY, CDR2 SVGAGI. CDR3 length: 12 residues. Between the trimmed V and J ends, which lost 4 bases and 10 bases, there was a span of 13 bases. The CDR3 sequence is CASSSIQQIYTF. In DNA form, the CDR3 reads TGTGCCAGCAGTTCTATTCAGCAAATCTACACCTTC.

The V call is TRBV6-5, the J call TRBJ2-7; D may be TRBD2 (6 bases). The CDR3 covers 15 residues. V shed 5 bases and J shed 2 bases, with 16 bases lying between them. In germline, CDR1 is MNHEY, CDR2 SVGAGI. The CDR3 nucleotides read TGTGCCAGCAGTACACCCGGGACTGAGACCTACGAGCAGTACTTC. It is translated as CASSTPGTETYEQYF.

The chain combines TRBV7-9 with TRBJ1-1; TRBD1 matches at 9 bases. The trim removed 4 bases at V and 5 bases at J, leaving 11 bases unmatched. The length of the CDR3 is 16 residues. Germline V gene sequence: CDR1 SEHNR, CDR2 FQNEAQ (reference sequence). The CDR3 region has the DNA TGTGCCAGCAGCTACGACAGGGGGGCACTGGGAACTGAAGCTTTCTTT. It is translated as CASSYDRGALGTEAFF.

This chain uses TRBV21-1 with TRBJ1-5. TRBV21-1 is deemed a pseudogene. CDR3 length equals 14 residues. CDR3 loop: CASSNMVCNQPQHF. In DNA form, the CDR3 reads TGTGCCAGCAGCAATATGGTTTGCAATCAGCCCCAGCATTTT.

J is TRBJ2-7 and V is TRBV5-1; tentatively, D is TRBD1 (6 bases). The CDR3 contains 13 residues. The germline gives CDR1 SGHRS, CDR2 YFSETQ. The V and J ends lost 2 bases and 5 bases respectively, with 11 bases between them. CDR3 loop: CASSLWTANEQYF. The DNA of the CDR3 is TGCGCCAGCAGCTTATGGACAGCCAACGAGCAGTACTTC.

This chain connects TRBV19 to TRBJ1-5; D remains ambiguous. This CDR3 has 12 amino acids. V lost 6 bases to trimming and J lost 2 bases, with 5 bases between them. Germline-derived CDR1 and CDR2 are LNHDA and SQIVND (reference sequence). CDR3 nucleotides: TGTGCCAGTAGAAACGGCAATCAGCCCCAGCATTTT. This encodes CASRNGNQPQHF.

The rearrangement uses TRBV30 and TRBJ1-2; perhaps TRBD1 as D (5 bases). Germline lookup yields CDR1 GTSNPN and CDR2 SVGIG (reference sequence). The CDR3 contains 10 residues. V was shortened by 8 bases and J by 7 bases, with 11 bases between the two germline ends. The CDR3 nucleotides are TGTGCCCGTGGGGGACCTGGCTACACCTTC. Translating gives CARGGPGYTF.

The chain recombines TRBV2 with TRBJ1-3, with D unclear. This CDR3 is 14 amino acids long. From germline, CDR1 is SNHLY and CDR2 FYNNEI. Trimming removed 8 bases from V and 0 bases from J, with 11 bases in between. CDR3 amino acids: CASGRESSGNTIYF. CDR3 sequence (DNA): TGTGCCAGCGGCCGGGAAAGCTCTGGAAACACCATATATTTT. Using reference TRBV2 and TRBJ1-3 for the parts outside the CDR3, the full variable domain is EPEVTQTPSHQVTQMGQEVILRCVPISNHLYFYWYRQILGQKVEFLVSFYNNEISEKSEIFDDQFSVERPDGSNFTLKIRSTKLEDSAMYFCASGRESSGNTIYFGEGSWLTVV.

The V gene is TRBV7-6, the J gene TRBJ1-2, with 8 bases aligning to TRBD1. This CDR3 is built from 15 residues. The J segment lost 3 bases and the V segment lost 1 base, leaving 4 bases of the junction unmatched. The germline CDR1 and CDR2 sequences are SGHVS and FNYEAQ. The CDR3 nucleotides read TGTGCCAGCAGCTTAGGGACAGGGCAAGACTATGGCTACACCTTC. Translating it yields CASSLGTGQDYGYTF. Full variable domain (missing parts from reference TRBV7-6 and TRBJ1-2): GAGVSQSPRYKVTKRGQDVALRCDPISGHVSLYWYRQALGQGPEFLTYFNYEAQQDKSGLPNDRFSAERPEGSISTLTIQRTEQRDSAMYRCASSLGTGQDYGYTFGSGTRLTVV.

This clone has a single count. CDR3 sequence reads: CASSARQGTGANVLTF. In nucleotides, the CDR3 is TGTGCCAGCAGCGCAAGACAGGGAACTGGGGCCAACGTCCTGACTTTC. The chain couples TRBV4-2 to TRBJ2-6; 7 nucleotides align to TRBD1. The CDR3 runs 16 residues. CDR1 and CDR2 from the germline V gene are LGHNA and YNFKEQ. The V gene end was trimmed by 5 bases and the J gene end by 2 bases; junction bases not matched to a gene: 6.

The chain recombines TRBV12-5 with TRBJ1-1; D is ambiguous. V lost 7 bases and J lost 1, with 7 bases in between. The CDR3 runs 12 residues. The germline gives CDR1 LGHNT, CDR2 FRNRAP. The CDR3 DNA follows: TGTGCTAGTGCCTCAGGGAACACTGAAGCTTTCTTT. As protein: CASASGNTEAFF. The variable domain in full, with the rest retrieved from reference TRBV12-5 and TRBJ1-1, is DARVTQTPRHKVTEMGQEVTMRCQPILGHNTVFWYRQTMMQGLELLAYFRNRAPLDDSGMPKDRFSAEMPDATLATLKIQPSEPRDSAVYFCASASGNTEAFFGQGTRLTVV.

The genes are TRBV10-3 and TRBJ2-2; 8 bases fit TRBD1. Germline V gene lookup returns CDR1 ENHRY and CDR2 SYGVKD. This CDR3 contains 18 residues. After removal of 3 bases from V and 0 bases from J, the junction contained 9 bases not matched to a gene. CDR3 region: CAISEGHRGWTNTGELFF. DNA for the CDR3: TGTGCCATCAGTGAAGGGCACAGGGGGTGGACGAACACCGGGGAGCTGTTTTTT.

The rearrangement uses TRBV27 and TRBJ2-5; D perhaps matches TRBD2 (6 bases). The CDR3 runs 13 residues. The germline V gene encodes CDR1 MNHEY and CDR2 SMNVEV (reference sequence). Trimming took off 6 bases at V and 4 bases at J, with 12 bases between the two ends. For the CDR3, the DNA is TGTGCCAGCAGGACGGGAGCTTCAGAGACCCAGTACTTC. Translation: CASRTGASETQYF.

V and J are TRBV4-3 and TRBJ1-5, with a tentative D call TRBD1 (5 bases). The germline V and J ends were trimmed by 2 bases and 7 bases, with 18 bases remaining between them. The CDR3 sequence is 16 residues long. Germline loops: CDR1 LGHNA, CDR2 YSLEER. CDR3 in amino acids: CASSQSTASGGQPQHF. CDR3 DNA: TGCGCCAGCAGCCAATCGACAGCGAGTGGAGGGCAGCCCCAGCATTTT.

The chain combines TRBV18 with TRBJ1-1; D might be TRBD1 (5 bases). Germline CDR1 reads KGHSH; CDR2 reads LQKENI. V was shortened by 5 bases and J by 4 bases, with 26 bases between the two germline ends. The CDR3 extends over 18 amino acids. Written as DNA, the CDR3 is TGTGCCAGCTCAGAACGACGAGTGGGGGTCGGCGGGGCCACTGAAGCTTTCTTT. Protein sequence: CASSERRVGVGGATEAFF.

The rearrangement joins TRBV5-1 to TRBJ2-3; TRBD1 is a possible D gene (6 bases). Looked up from germline, CDR1 is SGHRS and CDR2 is YFSETQ. This CDR3 contains 14 residues. The germline V and J ends were trimmed by 2 bases and 5 bases, with 12 bases remaining between them. The CDR3 sequence: CASSLGGFGDTQYF. The CDR3 coding sequence is TGCGCCAGCAGCTTAGGGGGTTTCGGAGATACGCAGTATTTT.

The chain is built from TRBV27 and TRBJ1-1, with unresolved D. This CDR3 contains 11 residues. Per the germline V gene, CDR1 is MNHEY and CDR2 is SMNVEV (reference sequence). V shed 3 bases and J shed 4 bases, with 3 bases lying between them. The CDR3 bases are TGTGCCAGCAGTTTTGGCACTGAAGCTTTCTTT. Protein product: CASSFGTEAFF.

The chain carries TRBV5-1 and TRBJ1-3; D remains unclear. The V end lost 0 bases, the J end lost 0 bases, and 10 bases lay between the germline ends. CDR1 and CDR2 from the germline V gene are SGHRS and YFSETQ. The CDR3 length is 16 residues. The CDR3, as DNA: TGCGCCAGCAGCTTGGCCGCAGGCATCTCTGGAAACACCATATATTTT. This encodes CASSLAAGISGNTIYF. Full variable domain (outside the CDR3, taken from reference TRBV5-1 and TRBJ1-3): KAGVTQTPRYLIKTRGQQVTLSCSPISGHRSVSWYQQTPGQGLQFLFEYFSETQRNKGNFPGRFSGRQFSNSRSEMNVSTLELGDSALYLCASSLAAGISGNTIYFGEGSWLTVV.

The V call is TRBV14, the J call TRBJ2-7, with 7 nucleotides matching TRBD1. Trimming took 4 bases from V and 1 from J; bases not matched to a gene: 10. The length of the CDR3 is 16 residues. Per the germline V gene, CDR1 is SGHDN and CDR2 is FVKESK. CDR3 sequence: CASSPGQARPSYEQYF. The CDR3, as DNA: TGTGCCAGCAGCCCAGGACAGGCCCGACCATCCTACGAGCAGTACTTC.

This CDR3 is CASRWDGVSPLHF. The CDR3 DNA is TGCGCCAGCAGGTGGGACGGGGTTTCACCCCTCCACTTT. The J gene is TRBJ1-6, the V gene TRBV5-1; possible D gene TRBD1, 5 bases. Germline V CDR1 and CDR2: SGHRS, YFSETQ. The CDR3 sequence is 13 residues long. V was cut by 5 bases and J by 9 bases, with 12 bases left in between.

The genes are TRBV30 and TRBJ2-7; a possible D gene is TRBD1 (6 bases). The CDR3 totals 16 residues. Germline lookup yields CDR1 GTSNPN and CDR2 SVGIG (reference sequence). Deletions cut 0 bases from V and 1 base from J, with 16 bases between. CDR3 residues: CAWSVLGQLLSYEQYF. CDR3 sequence (DNA): TGTGCCTGGAGTGTACTCGGACAGTTGCTATCCTACGAGCAGTACTTC.